Shown below are 9 T cell receptor beta chains from a single sample sequenced in a study of CD8+CD57+ T cells in acquired aplastic anemia. Patients selected for sequencing had displayed CD8+CD57+ cell expansion by flow cytometry. The TCR beta profiling, which covered VDJ combination and CDR3 sequence, was carried out using genomic DNA as the template. One entry per CDR3 protein, called by TCRdb with MiXCR from the reads. The data show a few hundred thousand distinct CDR3 sequences, less than 35% seen once. The sequenced sample was sorted CD4+, CD8+, or CD8+CD57+ T cells (not recorded which) from PBMCs. The receptors shown here come from a human donor with aplastic anemia.

This clonotype has ten or more counts. The V gene is TRBV7-9, the J gene TRBJ1-6; a possible D gene is TRBD1 (6 bases). The ends were cut back, 7 bases at V and 12 bases at J, with 22 bases in the middle. The CDR3 is made up of 15 amino acids. Germline V gives CDR1 SEHNR, CDR2 FQNEAQ (reference sequence). The DNA for the CDR3 is TGTGCCAGCACCTTTATTACAGGGAGTGGTGGACCCCTCCACTTT. It specifies CASTFITGSGGPLHF.

This clonotype was counted a few times. The J gene is TRBJ1-6, the V gene TRBV3-1, with a tentative D call TRBD1 (6 bases). CDR3 length: 14 amino acids. The germline V gene has CDR1 LGHDT and CDR2 YNNKEL (reference sequence). V shed 2 bases and J shed 8 bases, with 10 bases lying between them. The CDR3 nucleotides are TGTGCCAGCAGCCAACAGGGGTCGGATTCACCCCTCCACTTT. Its translation is CASSQQGSDSPLHF.

The V call is TRBV9, the J call TRBJ1-2; D is unclear. The germline V gene encodes CDR1 SGDLS and CDR2 YYNGEE. This CDR3 has 13 residues. V was shortened by 7 bases and J by 5 bases, with 15 bases between the two germline ends. CDR3 nucleotides: TGTGCCAGCGGCCCCGGTGGGTGGTATGGCTACACCTTC. Its protein product is CASGPGGWYGYTF.

The J gene is TRBJ2-4, the V gene TRBV7-3; 8 nucleotides match TRBD2. Germline CDR1 reads SGHTA; CDR2 reads FQGTGA. V dropped 6 bases and J dropped 9; count of bases not matched to a gene: 7. CDR3 length: 13 residues. CDR3 sequence reads: CASSSGGVGIQYF. DNA for the CDR3: TGTGCCAGCAGTTCCGGGGGGGTAGGCATTCAGTACTTC.

V usage is TRBV15 and J usage is TRBJ1-3; 8 bases line up with TRBD1. After removal of 7 bases from V and 16 bases from J, the junction contained 12 bases not matched to a gene. This CDR3 is built from 12 residues. Germline CDR1 LNHNV, CDR2 YYDKDF (reference sequence). The CDR3 sequence: CATTELGQASYF. In nucleotides, the CDR3 is TGTGCCACCACCGAATTGGGACAGGCCAGCTATTTT.

This chain uses TRBV24-1 with TRBJ2-3; TRBD1 is a possible D gene (5 bases). V dropped 4 bases and J dropped 0 bases, with 10 bases sitting between them. Per germline, CDR1 KGHDR and CDR2 SFDVKD. This CDR3 has 15 amino acids. The CDR3 reads CATSEGVPSTDTQYF. In DNA form, the CDR3 reads TGTGCCACCAGTGAAGGGGTCCCTAGCACAGATACGCAGTATTTT.

On this clonotype: A read error may produce the germline difference seen at one junction end. This chain's CDR3 is CASSYGGRTDAQYF. In nucleotides, the CDR3 is TGTGCCAGCAGCTACGGCGGCCGCACAGATGCGCAGTATTTT. This rearrangement joins TRBV25-1 to TRBJ2-3; D gene uncertain. Per the germline V gene, CDR1 is MGHDK and CDR2 is SYGVNS. There are 14 residues in the CDR3.

This clonotype was seen repeatedly, ten times or more. Germline is not matched at one junction end, which may reflect a read error. This chain connects TRBV10-3 to TRBJ2-1; a weak D match, TRBD2 (8 bases). The CDR3 is 15 amino acids. Germline V lookup: CDR1 ENHRY, CDR2 SYGVKD. In nucleotides, the CDR3 is TGTGCCATCAGCCGGGGGGGACAGAGCAACAATGAGCAGTTTTTC. Translation: CAISRGGQSNNEQFF.

V gene TRBV2 combines with J gene TRBJ1-5; the D is unclear. The length of the CDR3 is 12 residues. Germline V gene sequence: CDR1 SNHLY, CDR2 FYNNEI. The germline V and J ends were trimmed by 2 bases and 11 bases, with 10 bases remaining between them. The CDR3 nucleotides are TGTGCCAGCAGTGAACAACAAGAGACCCAGCATTTT. It yields the protein CASSEQQETQHF.